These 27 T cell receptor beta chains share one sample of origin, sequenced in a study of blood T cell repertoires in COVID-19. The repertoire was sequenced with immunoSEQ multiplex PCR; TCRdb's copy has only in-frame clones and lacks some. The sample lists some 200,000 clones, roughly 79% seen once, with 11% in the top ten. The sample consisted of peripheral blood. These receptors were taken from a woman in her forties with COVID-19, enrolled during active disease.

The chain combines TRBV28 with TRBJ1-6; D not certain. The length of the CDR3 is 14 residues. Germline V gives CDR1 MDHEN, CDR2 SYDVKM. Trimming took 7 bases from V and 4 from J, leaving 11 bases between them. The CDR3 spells CASTSGVYNSPLHF. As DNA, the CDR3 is TGTGCCAGCACGTCCGGGGTTTATAATTCACCCCTCCACTTT.

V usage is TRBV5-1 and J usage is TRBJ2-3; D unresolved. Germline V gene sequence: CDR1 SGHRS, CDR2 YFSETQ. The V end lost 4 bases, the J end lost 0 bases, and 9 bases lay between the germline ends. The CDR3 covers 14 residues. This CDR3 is CASSRTLSTDTQYF. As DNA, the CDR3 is TGCGCCAGCAGCCGAACTCTGAGCACAGATACGCAGTATTTT.

DNA for the CDR3: TGCAGCGTCCAAAGGCCAGCCCCCCCCGGGACAGGGAAGTTGGACGGGGAGCTGTTTTTT. Translating gives CSVQRPAPPGTGKLDGELFF. The chain has TRBV29-1 and TRBJ2-2; 9 bases line up with TRBD1. Per germline, CDR1 SQVTM and CDR2 ANQGSEA. The CDR3 is made up of 20 amino acids. With 6 bases clipped from V and 7 bases from J, the junction kept 27 bases outside the gene matches.

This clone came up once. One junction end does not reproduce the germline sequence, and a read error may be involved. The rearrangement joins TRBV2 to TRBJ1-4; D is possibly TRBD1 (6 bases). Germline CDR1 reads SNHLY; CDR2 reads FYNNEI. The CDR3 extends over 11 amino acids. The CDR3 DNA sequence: TGTGCCGGCAGGGGAGAGGAAAAACTGTTTTTT. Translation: CAGRGEEKLFF.

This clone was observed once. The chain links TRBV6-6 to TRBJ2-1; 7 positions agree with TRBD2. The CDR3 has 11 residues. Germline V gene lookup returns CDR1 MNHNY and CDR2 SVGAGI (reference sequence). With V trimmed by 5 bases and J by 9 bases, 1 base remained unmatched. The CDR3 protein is CASSRTSEQFF. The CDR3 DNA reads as TGTGCCAGCAGTCGGACTAGTGAGCAGTTCTTC.

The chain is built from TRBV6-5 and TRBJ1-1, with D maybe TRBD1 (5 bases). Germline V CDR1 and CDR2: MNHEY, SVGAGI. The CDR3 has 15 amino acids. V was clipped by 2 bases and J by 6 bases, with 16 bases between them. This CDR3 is CASSYGTRGTSEAFF. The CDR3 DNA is TGTGCCAGCAGTTACGGTACACGGGGGACGTCTGAAGCTTTCTTT.

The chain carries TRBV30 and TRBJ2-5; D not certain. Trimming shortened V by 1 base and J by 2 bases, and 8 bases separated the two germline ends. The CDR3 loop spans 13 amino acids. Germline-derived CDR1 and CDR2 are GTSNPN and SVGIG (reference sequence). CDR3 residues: CAWSAGLQETQYF. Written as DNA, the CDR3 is TGTGCCTGGAGTGCGGGTTTGCAAGAGACCCAGTACTTC. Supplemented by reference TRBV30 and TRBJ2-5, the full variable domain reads SQTIHQWPATLVQPVGSPLSLECTVEGTSNPNLYWYRQAAGRGLQLLFYSVGIGQISSEVPQNLSASRPQDRQFILSSKKLLLSDSGFYLCAWSAGLQETQYFGPGTRLLVL.

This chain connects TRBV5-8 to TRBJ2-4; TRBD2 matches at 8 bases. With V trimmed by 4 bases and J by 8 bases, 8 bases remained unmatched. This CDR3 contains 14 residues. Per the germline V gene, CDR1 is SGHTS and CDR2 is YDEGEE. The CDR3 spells CASSGAGLAYIQYF. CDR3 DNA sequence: TGTGCCAGCAGCGGGGCTGGACTAGCCTACATTCAGTACTTC.

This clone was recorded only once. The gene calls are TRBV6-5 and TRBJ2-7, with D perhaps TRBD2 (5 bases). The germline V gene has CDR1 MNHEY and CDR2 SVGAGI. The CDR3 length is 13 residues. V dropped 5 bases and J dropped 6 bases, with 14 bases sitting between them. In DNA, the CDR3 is TGTGCCAGCAGTCAACACACTAGGAGCGAGCAGTACTTC. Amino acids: CASSQHTRSEQYF.

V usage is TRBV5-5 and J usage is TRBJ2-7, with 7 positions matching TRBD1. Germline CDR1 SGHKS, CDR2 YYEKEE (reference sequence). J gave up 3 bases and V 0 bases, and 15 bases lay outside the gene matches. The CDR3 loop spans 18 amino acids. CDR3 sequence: CASSLAVRLSGQNYEQYV. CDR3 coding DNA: TGTGCCAGCAGCTTGGCCGTCCGGTTATCGGGACAGAACTACGAGCAGTACGTC.

This chain's CDR3 is CSARTYEKLFF. The CDR3 region has the DNA TGCAGTGCGCGGACATATGAAAAACTGTTTTTT. The rearrangement uses TRBV20-1 and TRBJ1-4, with D possibly matching TRBD1 (5 bases). Germline V gene data show CDR1 as DFQATT and CDR2 as SNEGSKA (reference sequence). This CDR3 is 11 amino acids long. With 6 bases removed from V and 6 bases from J, the gap between germline ends came to 8 bases.

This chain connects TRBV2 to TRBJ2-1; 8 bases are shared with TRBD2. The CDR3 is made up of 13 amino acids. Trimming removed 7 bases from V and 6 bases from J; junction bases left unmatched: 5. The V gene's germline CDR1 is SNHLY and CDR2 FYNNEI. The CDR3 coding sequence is TGTGCCAGCAACATAGCGGGGCTCAATGAGCAGTTCTTC. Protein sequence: CASNIAGLNEQFF.

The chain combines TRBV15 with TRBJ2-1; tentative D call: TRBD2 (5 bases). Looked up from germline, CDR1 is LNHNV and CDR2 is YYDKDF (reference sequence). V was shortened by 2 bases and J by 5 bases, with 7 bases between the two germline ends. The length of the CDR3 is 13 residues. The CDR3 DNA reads TGTGCCACCAGCAGACCCGGGGACAATGAGCAGTTCTTC. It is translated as CATSRPGDNEQFF. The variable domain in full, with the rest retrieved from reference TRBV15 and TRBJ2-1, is DAMVIQNPRYQVTQFGKPVTLSCSQTLNHNVMYWYQQKSSQAPKLLFHYYDKDFNNEADTPDNFQSRRPNTSFCFLDIRSPGLGDTAMYLCATSRPGDNEQFFGPGTRLTVL.

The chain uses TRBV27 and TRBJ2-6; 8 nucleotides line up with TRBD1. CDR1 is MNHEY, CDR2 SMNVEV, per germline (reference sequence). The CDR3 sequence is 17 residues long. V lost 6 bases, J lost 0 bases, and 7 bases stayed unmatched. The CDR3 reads CASSHRGEISGANVLTF. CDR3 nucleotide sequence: TGTGCCAGCAGCCACAGGGGGGAGATCTCTGGGGCCAACGTCCTGACTTTC.

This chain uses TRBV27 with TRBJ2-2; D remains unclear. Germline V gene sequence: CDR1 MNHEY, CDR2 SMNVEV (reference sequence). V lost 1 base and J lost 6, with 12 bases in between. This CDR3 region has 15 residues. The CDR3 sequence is CASSLFGPSPGELFF. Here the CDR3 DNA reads TGTGCCAGCAGTTTATTCGGTCCTTCCCCCGGGGAGCTGTTTTTT.

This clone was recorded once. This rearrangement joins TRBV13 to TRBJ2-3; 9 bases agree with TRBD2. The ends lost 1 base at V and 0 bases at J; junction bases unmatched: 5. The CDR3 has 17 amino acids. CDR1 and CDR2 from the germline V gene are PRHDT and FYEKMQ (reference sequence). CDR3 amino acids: CASSLEGLAGSTDTQYF. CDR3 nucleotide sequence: TGTGCCAGCAGCTTAGAGGGGCTAGCGGGGAGCACAGATACGCAGTATTTT.

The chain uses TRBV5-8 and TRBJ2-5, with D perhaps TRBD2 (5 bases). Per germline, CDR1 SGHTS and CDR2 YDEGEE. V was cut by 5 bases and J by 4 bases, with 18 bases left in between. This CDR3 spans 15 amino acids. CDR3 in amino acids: CASSPGGRRVETQYF. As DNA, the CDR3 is TGTGCCAGCAGTCCAGGTGGCAGGCGGGTAGAGACCCAGTACTTC.

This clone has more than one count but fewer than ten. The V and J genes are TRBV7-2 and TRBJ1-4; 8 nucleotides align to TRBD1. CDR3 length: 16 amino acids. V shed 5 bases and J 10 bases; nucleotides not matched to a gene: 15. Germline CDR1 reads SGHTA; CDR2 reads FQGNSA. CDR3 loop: CASSPIGQGGGGKLFF. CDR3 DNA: TGTGCCAGCAGCCCCATAGGACAGGGTGGGGGGGGAAAACTGTTTTTT.

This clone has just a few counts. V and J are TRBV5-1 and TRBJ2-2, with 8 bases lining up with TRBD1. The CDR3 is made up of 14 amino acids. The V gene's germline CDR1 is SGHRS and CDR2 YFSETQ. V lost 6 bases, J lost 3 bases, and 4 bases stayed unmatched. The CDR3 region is CASKDRADTGELFF. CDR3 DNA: TGCGCCAGCAAGGACAGGGCGGACACCGGGGAGCTGTTTTTT.

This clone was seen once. The CDR3 loop reads CASSELETQYF. The CDR3 nucleotides are TGTGCCAGCAGTGAACTGGAGACCCAGTACTTC. This chain uses TRBV6-1 with TRBJ2-5; D is uncertain. The CDR3 runs 11 residues. V was pared by 2 bases and J by 5 bases, with 3 bases between. CDR1 is MNHNS and CDR2 is SASEGT in the germline V gene.

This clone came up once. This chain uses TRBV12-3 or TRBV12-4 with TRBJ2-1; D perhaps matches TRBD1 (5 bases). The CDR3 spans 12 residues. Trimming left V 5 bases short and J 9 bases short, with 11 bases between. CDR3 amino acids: CASSLQGVEQFF. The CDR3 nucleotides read TGTGCCAGCAGTCTCCAAGGGGTTGAGCAGTTCTTC.

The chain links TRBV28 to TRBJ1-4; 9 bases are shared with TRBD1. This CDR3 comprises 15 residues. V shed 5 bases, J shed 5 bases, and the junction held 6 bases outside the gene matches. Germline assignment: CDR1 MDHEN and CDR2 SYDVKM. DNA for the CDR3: TGTGCCAGCAGTCAGCACGGGACAGGGAATGAAAAACTGTTTTTT. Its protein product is CASSQHGTGNEKLFF.

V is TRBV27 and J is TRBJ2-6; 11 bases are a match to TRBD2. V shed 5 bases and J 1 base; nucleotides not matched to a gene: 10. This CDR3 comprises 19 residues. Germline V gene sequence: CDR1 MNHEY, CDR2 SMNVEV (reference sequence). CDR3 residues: CASSPMLAGGSSGANVLTF. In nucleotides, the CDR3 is TGTGCCAGCAGTCCAATGCTAGCGGGAGGATCATCTGGGGCCAACGTCCTGACTTTC.

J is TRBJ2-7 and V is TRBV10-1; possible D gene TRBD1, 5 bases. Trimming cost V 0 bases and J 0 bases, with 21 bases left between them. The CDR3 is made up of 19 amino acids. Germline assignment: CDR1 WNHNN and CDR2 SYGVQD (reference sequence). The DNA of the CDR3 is TGCGCCAGCAGTGAGTCCCCTACAGGCGAACCGATTAGCTCCTACGAGCAGTACGTC. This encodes CASSESPTGEPISSYEQYV.

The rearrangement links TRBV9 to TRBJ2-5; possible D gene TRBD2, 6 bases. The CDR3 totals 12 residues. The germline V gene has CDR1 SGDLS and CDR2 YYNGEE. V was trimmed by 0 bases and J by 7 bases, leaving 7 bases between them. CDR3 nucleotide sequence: TGTGCCAGCAGCGTAGTCGGGGGGACCCAGTACTTC. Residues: CASSVVGGTQYF.

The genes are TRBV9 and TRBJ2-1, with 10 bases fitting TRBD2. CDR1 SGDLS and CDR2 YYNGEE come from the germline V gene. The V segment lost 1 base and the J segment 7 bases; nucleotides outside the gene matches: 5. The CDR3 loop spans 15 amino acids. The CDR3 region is CASSVRLAGPNEQFF. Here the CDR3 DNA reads TGTGCCAGCAGCGTACGACTAGCGGGCCCTAATGAGCAGTTCTTC.

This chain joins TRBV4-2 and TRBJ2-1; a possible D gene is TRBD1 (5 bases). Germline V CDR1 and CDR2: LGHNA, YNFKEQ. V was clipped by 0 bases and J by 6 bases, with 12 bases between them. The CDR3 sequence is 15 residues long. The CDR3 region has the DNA TGTGCCAGCAGCCAAGATCTCAGGGCTATCAATGAGCAGTTCTTC. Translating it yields CASSQDLRAINEQFF.